This T cell receptor beta chain is from a study of molecular identifiers for immune sequencing clone quantification. Study summary: Five aliquots were made in replicates from the RNA of approximately 20,000 or 98,000 naive CD8 cells, and four were sequenced.

Sorting isolated naive CD8 T cells as CD8+CD4-CCR7+CD45RA+ events. The use of previously described methods and listed TCR primers produced the bulk TCR libraries. TCRdb recomputed calls from the PCR reads with MiXCR, one row per CDR3 protein. The data show about 67,000 distinct CDR3 sequences, about a sixth seen once. Study-wide points: Barcodes shared by identical TCR molecules could lead to underestimated sizes of highly expanded clones.

V dropped 9 bases and J dropped 4 bases, with 12 bases sitting between them. CDR1 is ENHRY and CDR2 is SYGVKD in the germline V gene. The CDR3 totals 12 residues. This clonotype occurred many times. Its antigen is currently unknown. The sample consisted of naive CD8+ T cells from blood, with Jurkat cell RNA spiked in. As for subset: FACS-sorted CD8+CD4-CCR7+CD45RA+ naive T cells. The genes are TRBV10-3 and TRBJ1-2; the D gene is possibly TRBD1 (5 bases). The clonotype comes from a human donor in good health. Some libraries in this study had Jurkat cell RNA spiked in. DNA for the CDR3: TGTGCCATAACGGGGGGTATCTATGGCTACACCTTC. It encodes CAITGGIYGYTF.